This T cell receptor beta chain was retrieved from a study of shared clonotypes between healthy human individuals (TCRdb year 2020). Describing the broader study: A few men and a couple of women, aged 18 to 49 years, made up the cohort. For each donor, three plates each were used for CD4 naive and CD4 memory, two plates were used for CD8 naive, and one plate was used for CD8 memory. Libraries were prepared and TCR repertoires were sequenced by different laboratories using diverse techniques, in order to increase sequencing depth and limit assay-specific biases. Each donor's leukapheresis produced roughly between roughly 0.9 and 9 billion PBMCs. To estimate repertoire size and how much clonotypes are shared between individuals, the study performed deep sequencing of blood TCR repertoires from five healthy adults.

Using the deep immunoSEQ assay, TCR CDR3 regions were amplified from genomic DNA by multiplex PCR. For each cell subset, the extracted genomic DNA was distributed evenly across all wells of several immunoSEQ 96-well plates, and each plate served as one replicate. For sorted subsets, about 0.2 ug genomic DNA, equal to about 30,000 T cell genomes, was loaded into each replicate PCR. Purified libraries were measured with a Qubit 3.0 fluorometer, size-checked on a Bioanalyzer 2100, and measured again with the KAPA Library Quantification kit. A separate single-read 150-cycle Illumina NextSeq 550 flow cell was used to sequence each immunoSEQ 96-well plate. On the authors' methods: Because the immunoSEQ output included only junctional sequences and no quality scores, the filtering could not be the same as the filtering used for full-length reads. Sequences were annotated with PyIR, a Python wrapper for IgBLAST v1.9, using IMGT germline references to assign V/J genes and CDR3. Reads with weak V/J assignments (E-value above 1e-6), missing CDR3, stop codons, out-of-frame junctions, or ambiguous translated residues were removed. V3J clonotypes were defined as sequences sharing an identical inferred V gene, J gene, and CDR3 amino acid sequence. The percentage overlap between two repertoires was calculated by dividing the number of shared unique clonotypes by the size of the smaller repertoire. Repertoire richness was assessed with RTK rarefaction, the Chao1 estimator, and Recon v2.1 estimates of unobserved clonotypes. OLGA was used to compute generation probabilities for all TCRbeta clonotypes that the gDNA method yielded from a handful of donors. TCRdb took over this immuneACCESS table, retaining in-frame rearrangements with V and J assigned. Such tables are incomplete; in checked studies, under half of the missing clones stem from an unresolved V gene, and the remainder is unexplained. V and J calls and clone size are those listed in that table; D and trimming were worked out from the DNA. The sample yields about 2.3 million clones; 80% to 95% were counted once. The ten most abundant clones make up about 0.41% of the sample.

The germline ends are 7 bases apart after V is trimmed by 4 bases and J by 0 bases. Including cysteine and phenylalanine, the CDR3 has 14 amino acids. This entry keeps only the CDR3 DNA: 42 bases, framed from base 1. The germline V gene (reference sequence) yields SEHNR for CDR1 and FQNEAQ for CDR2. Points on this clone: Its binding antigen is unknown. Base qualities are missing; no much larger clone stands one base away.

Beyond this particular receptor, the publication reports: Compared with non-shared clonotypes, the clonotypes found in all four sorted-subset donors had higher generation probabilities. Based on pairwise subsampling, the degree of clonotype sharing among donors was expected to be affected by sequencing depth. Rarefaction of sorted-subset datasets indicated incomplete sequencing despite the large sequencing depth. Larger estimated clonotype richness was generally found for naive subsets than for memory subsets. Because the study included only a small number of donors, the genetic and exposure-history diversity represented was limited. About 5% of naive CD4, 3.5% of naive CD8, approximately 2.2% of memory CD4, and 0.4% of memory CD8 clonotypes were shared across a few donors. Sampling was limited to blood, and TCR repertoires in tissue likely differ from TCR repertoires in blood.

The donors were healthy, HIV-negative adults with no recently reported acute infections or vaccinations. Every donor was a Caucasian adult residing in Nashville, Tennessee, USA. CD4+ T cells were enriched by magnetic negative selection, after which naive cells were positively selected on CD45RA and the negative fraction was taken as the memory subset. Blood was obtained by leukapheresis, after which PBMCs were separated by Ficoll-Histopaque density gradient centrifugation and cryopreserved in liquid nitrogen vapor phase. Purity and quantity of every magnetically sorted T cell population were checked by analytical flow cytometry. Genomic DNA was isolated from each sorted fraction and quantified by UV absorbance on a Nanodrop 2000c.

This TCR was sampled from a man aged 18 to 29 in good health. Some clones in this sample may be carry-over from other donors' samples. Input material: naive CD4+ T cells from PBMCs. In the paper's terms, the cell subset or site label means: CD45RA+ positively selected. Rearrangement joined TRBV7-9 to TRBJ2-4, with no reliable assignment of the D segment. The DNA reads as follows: TGTGCCAGCAGCTCTTCGGGAGCCAAAAACATTCAGTACTTC. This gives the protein CASSSSGAKNIQYF.